Below are 5 T cell receptor beta chains sequenced from a single sample in a study of T-cell memory formation after mild COVID-19 (dated by TCRdb to the early 2020s). Libraries were prepared through 5' RACE. Sequencing used an Illumina NovaSeq 6000. TCRdb ran its own pipeline on the public reads, namely fastp trimming at Q25 and MiXCR clone calling, and kept in-frame beta chains. Each CDR3 protein gets just one entry, which takes the most common genes and DNA from the rows behind it. Recorded for this sample are roughly 450,000 distinct CDR3 sequences; over 15% of them occurred a single time. The ten largest clones capture about 22% of the sample. The sample comprised PBMCs or a T cell subset sorted from them (not recorded which). The receptors were gathered from a young man who had mild COVID-19 (a few samples of this study predate the infection). The sample titles of this study are shuffled in the database, so cell type and time point are left out; the donor was told from shared clones.

This chain joins TRBV28 and TRBJ2-7; 7 bases fit TRBD1. The CDR3 spans 15 residues. The junction had 7 bases not matched to a gene; V was cut back by 5 bases and J by 0 bases. Looked up from germline, CDR1 is MDHEN and CDR2 is SYDVKM. CDR3 loop: CASSRPGQNSYEQYV. CDR3 DNA sequence: TGTGCCAGCAGTCGGCCGGGACAGAACTCCTACGAGCAGTACGTC.

This clonotype was detected only a few times. The chain recombines TRBV2 with TRBJ2-3; the D is unclear. The CDR3 loop spans 15 amino acids. The V gene lost 5 bases and the J gene lost 2 bases, with 14 bases spanning the gap. Germline values: CDR1 SNHLY, CDR2 FYNNEI. The chain's CDR3 is CASSTETPLTDTQYF. CDR3 coding DNA: TGTGCCAGCAGTACGGAAACTCCCCTCACAGATACGCAGTATTTT.

The V gene is TRBV5-1, the J gene TRBJ2-3; 15 bases agree with TRBD2. With 4 bases clipped from V and 5 bases from J, the junction kept 8 bases outside the gene matches. Germline V gene sequence: CDR1 SGHRS, CDR2 YFSETQ. This CDR3 region has 17 residues. CDR3 nucleotides: TGCGCCAGCAGCCCCGGGACTAGCGGGGGGTCCAAAGATACGCAGTATTTT. As protein: CASSPGTSGGSKDTQYF. The full variable domain, completed using reference TRBV5-1 and TRBJ2-3, is KAGVTQTPRYLIKTRGQQVTLSCSPISGHRSVSWYQQTPGQGLQFLFEYFSETQRNKGNFPGRFSGRQFSNSRSEMNVSTLELGDSALYLCASSPGTSGGSKDTQYFGPGTRLTVL.

The chain is built from TRBV7-2 and TRBJ2-3; possible D gene TRBD2, 5 bases. CDR1 and CDR2 (germline): SGHTA, FQGNSA. The CDR3 is 14 residues long. Trimming took off 1 base at V and 6 bases at J, with 11 bases between the two ends. Written as DNA, the CDR3 is TGTGCCAGCAGCTTAGGCGGGCTGCGGGATACGCAGTATTTT. It is translated as CASSLGGLRDTQYF.

The chain has TRBV6-5 and TRBJ2-3, with D perhaps matching TRBD2 (7 bases). V was shortened by 0 bases and J by 0 bases, with 10 bases between the two germline ends. The CDR3 contains 16 residues. Germline loops: CDR1 MNHEY, CDR2 SVGAGI. The CDR3 here is CASSYSGGLSTDTQYF. CDR3 DNA: TGTGCCAGCAGTTACTCGGGGGGGCTGAGCACAGATACGCAGTATTTT.